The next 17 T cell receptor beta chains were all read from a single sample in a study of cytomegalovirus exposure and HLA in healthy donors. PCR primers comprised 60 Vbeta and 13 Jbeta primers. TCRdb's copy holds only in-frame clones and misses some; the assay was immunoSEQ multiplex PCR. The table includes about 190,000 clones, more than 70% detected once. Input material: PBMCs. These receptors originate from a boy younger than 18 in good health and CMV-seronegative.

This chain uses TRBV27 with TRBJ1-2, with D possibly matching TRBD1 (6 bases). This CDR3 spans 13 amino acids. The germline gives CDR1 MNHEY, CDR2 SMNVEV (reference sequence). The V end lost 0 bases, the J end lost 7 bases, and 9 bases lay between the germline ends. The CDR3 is CASSLSGAGGYTF. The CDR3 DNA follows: TGTGCCAGCAGTTTATCGGGGGCCGGTGGCTACACCTTC.

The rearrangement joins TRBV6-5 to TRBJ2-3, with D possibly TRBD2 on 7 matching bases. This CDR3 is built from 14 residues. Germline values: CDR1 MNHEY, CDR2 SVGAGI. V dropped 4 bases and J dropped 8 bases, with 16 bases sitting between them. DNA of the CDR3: TGTGCCAGCAGTTTCGCGGGAGTAGGGGGTACGCAGTATTTT. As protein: CASSFAGVGGTQYF.

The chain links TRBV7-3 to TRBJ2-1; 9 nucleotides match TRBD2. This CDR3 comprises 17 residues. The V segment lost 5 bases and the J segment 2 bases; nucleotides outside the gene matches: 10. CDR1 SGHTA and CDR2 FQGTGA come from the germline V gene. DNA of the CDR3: TGTGCCAGCAGCCCATATCGAAGCGGGGGGCCCTACAATGAGCAGTTCTTC. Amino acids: CASSPYRSGGPYNEQFF.

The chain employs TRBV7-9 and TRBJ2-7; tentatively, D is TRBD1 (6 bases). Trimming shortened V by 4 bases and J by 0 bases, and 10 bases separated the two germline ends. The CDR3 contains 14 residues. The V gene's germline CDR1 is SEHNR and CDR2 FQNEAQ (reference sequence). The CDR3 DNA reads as TGTGCCAGCAGCTCTGAGGACAGCTCCTACGAGCAGTACTTC. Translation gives CASSSEDSSYEQYF.

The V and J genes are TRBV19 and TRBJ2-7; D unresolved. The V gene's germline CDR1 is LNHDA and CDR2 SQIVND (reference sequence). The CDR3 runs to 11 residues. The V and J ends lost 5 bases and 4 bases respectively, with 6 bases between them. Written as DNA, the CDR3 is TGTGCCAGTAGTTCCGGGTACGAGCAGTACTTC. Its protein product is CASSSGYEQYF.

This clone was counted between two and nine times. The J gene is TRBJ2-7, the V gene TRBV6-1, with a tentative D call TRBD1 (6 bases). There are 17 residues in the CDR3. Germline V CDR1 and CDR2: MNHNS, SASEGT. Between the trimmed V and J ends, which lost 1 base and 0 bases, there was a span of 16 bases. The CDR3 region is CASSEDPRGRGSYEQYF. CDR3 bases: TGTGCCAGCAGTGAAGACCCTAGGGGGAGAGGCTCCTACGAGCAGTACTTC.

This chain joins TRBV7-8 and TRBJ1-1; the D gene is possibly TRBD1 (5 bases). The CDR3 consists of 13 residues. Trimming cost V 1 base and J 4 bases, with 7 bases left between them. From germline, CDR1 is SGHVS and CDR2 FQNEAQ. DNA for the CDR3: TGTGCCAGCAGCTTAGTAGGGGCCACTGAAGCTTTCTTT. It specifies CASSLVGATEAFF.

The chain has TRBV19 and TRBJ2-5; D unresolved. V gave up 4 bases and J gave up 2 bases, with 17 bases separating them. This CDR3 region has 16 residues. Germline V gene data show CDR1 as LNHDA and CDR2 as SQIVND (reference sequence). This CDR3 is CASSKSRLHSQETQYF. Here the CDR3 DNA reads TGTGCCAGTAGTAAGAGTAGACTGCATAGTCAAGAGACCCAGTACTTC.

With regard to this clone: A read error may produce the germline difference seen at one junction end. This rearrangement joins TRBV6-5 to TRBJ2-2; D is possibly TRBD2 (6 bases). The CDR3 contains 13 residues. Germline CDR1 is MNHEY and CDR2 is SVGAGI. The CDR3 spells CASSLLYTGGLFF. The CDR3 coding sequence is TGTGCCAGCAGTCTACTTTATACCGGGGGGCTGTTTTTT.

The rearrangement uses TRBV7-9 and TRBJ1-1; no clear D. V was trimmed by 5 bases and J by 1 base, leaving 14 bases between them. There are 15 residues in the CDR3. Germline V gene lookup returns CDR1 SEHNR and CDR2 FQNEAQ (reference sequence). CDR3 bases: TGTGCCAGCAGCCCAAAACGTTACACGAACACTGAAGCTTTCTTT. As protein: CASSPKRYTNTEAFF. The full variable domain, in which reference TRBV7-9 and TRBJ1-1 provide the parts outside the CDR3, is DTGVSQNPRHKITKRGQNVTFRCDPISEHNRLYWYRQTLGQGPEFLTYFQNEAQLEKSRLLSDRFSAERPKGSFSTLEIQRTEQGDSAMYLCASSPKRYTNTEAFFGQGTRLTVV.

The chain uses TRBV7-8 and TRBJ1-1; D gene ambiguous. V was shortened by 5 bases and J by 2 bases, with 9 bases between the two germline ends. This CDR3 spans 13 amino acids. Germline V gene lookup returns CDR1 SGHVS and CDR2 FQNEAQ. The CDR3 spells CASSRGANTEAFF. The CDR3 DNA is TGTGCCAGCAGCCGCGGCGCTAACACTGAAGCTTTCTTT.

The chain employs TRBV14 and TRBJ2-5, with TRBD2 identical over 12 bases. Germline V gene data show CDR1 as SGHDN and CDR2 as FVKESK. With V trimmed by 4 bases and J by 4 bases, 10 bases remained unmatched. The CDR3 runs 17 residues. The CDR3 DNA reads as TGTGCCAGCAGCCCTCGGGGACTAGCGGGCTCGGTAGAGACCCAGTACTTC. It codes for CASSPRGLAGSVETQYF.

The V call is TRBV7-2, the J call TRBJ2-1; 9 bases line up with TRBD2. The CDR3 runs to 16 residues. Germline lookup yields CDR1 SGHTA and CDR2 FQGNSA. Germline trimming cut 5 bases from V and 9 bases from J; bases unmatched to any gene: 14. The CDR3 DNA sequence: TGTGCCAGCAGCCCGGACCTGCGGGGGGGCCTTGGTGAGCAGTTCTTC. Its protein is CASSPDLRGGLGEQFF.

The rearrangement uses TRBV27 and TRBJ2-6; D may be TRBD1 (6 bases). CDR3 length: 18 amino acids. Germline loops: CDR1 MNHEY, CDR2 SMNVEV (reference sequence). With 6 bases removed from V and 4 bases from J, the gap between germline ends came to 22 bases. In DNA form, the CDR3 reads TGTGCCAGCAGCTTGTGGGTCCCCCAGGGGTCCGGGGCCAACGTCCTGACTTTC. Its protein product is CASSLWVPQGSGANVLTF.

CDR3 amino acids: CASREVNYGYTF. The CDR3 DNA reads TGTGCCAGCAGAGAGGTTAACTATGGCTACACCTTC. This chain connects TRBV6-6 to TRBJ1-2; D unclear. Germline V lookup: CDR1 MNHNY, CDR2 SVGAGI (reference sequence). The V gene lost 6 bases and the J gene lost 1 base, with 6 bases spanning the gap. This CDR3 is 12 amino acids long.

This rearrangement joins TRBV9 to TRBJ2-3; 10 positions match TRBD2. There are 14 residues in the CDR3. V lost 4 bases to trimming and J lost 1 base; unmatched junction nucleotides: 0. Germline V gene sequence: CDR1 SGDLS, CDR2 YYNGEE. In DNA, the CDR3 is TGTGCCAGCAGCCTAGCGGGAGGCACAGATACGCAGTATTTT. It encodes CASSLAGGTDTQYF.

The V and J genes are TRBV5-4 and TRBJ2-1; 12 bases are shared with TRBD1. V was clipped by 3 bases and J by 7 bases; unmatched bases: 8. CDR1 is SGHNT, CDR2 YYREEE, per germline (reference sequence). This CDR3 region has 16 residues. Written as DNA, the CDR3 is TGTGCCAGCAGCTCCTGGGACAGGGGGCTTTGGAATGAGCAGTTCTTC. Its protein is CASSSWDRGLWNEQFF.